This entry lists 22 T cell receptor beta chains sequenced from one sample in a study of beta chain features in type 1 diabetes. Expressed TCRB transcripts got sequenced, as all isolated RNA was reverse transcribed. Sequencing used immunoSEQ multiplex PCR; TCRdb keeps in-frame clones, though not all of them. This table holds 900,000 or so clones, 17% found once. The sequencing input was naive CD4+ T cells from blood. The receptor set was obtained from a young woman in good health.

The rearrangement links TRBV9 to TRBJ2-3; the D gene could be TRBD1 or TRBD2 (5 bases each). V was trimmed by 1 base and J by 6 bases, leaving 15 bases between them. Germline lookup yields CDR1 SGDLS and CDR2 YYNGEE. The CDR3 loop spans 15 amino acids. The CDR3, as DNA: TGTGCCAGCAGCGTATTCTCCGGGGCCCTGGATACGCAGTATTTT. It is translated as CASSVFSGALDTQYF. The entire variable domain, with the rest obtained from reference TRBV9 and TRBJ2-3, is as follows: DSGVTQTPKHLITATGQRVTLRCSPRSGDLSVYWYQQSLDQGLQFLIQYYNGEERAKGNILERFSAQQFPDLHSELNLSSLELGDSALYFCASSVFSGALDTQYFGPGTRLTVL.

There are a few counts of this clone. This chain uses TRBV6-6 with TRBJ2-1; D possibly uses TRBD1 or TRBD2 (5 bases each). The CDR3 is 15 amino acids. Between the trimmed V and J ends, which lost 7 bases and 2 bases, there was a span of 15 bases. CDR1 and CDR2 (germline): MNHNY, SVGAGI (reference sequence). The CDR3 reads CASIGSGSTYNEQFF. The DNA for the CDR3 is TGTGCCAGCATTGGTTCAGGGAGTACCTACAATGAGCAGTTCTTC.

The CDR3 coding sequence is TGTGCCAGCAGTTTCCCGGGACTACAATACGAGCAGTACTTC. Translated, it gives CASSFPGLQYEQYF. The chain has TRBV6-6 and TRBJ2-7, with 7 bases matching TRBD2. With 4 bases clipped from V and 4 bases from J, the junction kept 7 bases outside the gene matches. The CDR3 sequence is 14 residues long. Looked up from germline, CDR1 is MNHNY and CDR2 is SVGAGI (reference sequence).

This clone was seen more than once but under ten times. The J gene is TRBJ2-6, the V gene TRBV5-1; D remains ambiguous. The CDR3 runs to 14 residues. CDR1 is SGHRS and CDR2 is YFSETQ in the germline V gene. Trimming stripped 4 bases from V and 0 bases from J, with 5 bases between. In DNA form, the CDR3 reads TGCGCCAGCAGCCATGTCTCTGGGGCCAACGTCCTGACTTTC. Translating gives CASSHVSGANVLTF.

The sample holds a few counts of this clone. The V and J genes are TRBV25-1 and TRBJ2-2; the D is unclear. The CDR3 runs to 11 residues. The germline CDR1 and CDR2 sequences are MGHDK and SYGVNS. Trimming removed 7 bases from V and 5 bases from J, with 5 bases in between. Here the CDR3 reads CASTSTGELFF. The CDR3 nucleotides read TGTGCCAGCACATCAACCGGGGAGCTGTTTTTT.

This chain joins TRBV7-2 and TRBJ2-1, with TRBD2 matching 8 bases. The CDR3 runs 15 residues. CDR1 SGHTA and CDR2 FQGNSA come from the germline V gene. V shed 5 bases and J 2 bases; nucleotides not matched to a gene: 5. The CDR3 DNA follows: TGTGCCAGCAGCCCCAGCGGGAGTGCCTACAATGAGCAGTTCTTC. Translated, it gives CASSPSGSAYNEQFF.

This clone was detected a few times. CDR3 amino acids: CAEVGTGLHEQFF. The DNA of the CDR3 is TGCGCCGAGGTCGGGACAGGGTTACATGAGCAGTTCTTC. This chain links TRBV29-1 with TRBJ2-1, with TRBD1 identical over 9 bases. This CDR3 is 13 amino acids long. CDR1 is SQVTM and CDR2 is ANQGSEA in the germline V gene.

This chain uses TRBV2 with TRBJ2-7; 11 bases map to TRBD2. Germline CDR1 is SNHLY and CDR2 is FYNNEI. J was trimmed by 6 bases and V by 5 bases; bases with no gene match: 9. The CDR3 loop spans 15 amino acids. The CDR3 nucleotides read TGTGCCAGCAGTACCCGACTAGCGGGATATCCCGAGCAGTACTTC. Its translation: CASSTRLAGYPEQYF.

The chain carries TRBV4-3 and TRBJ1-1; a possible D gene is TRBD1 (5 bases). The germline V gene encodes CDR1 LGHNA and CDR2 YSLEER. Between the trimmed V and J ends, which lost 2 bases and 7 bases, there was a span of 17 bases. The CDR3 consists of 15 residues. The CDR3 region has the DNA TGCGCCAGCAGCCAATATGTGCGTCTCAGGGTTGAAGCTTTCTTT. Translating it yields CASSQYVRLRVEAFF.

This clone showed up many times. The chain joins TRBV7-9 to TRBJ2-5; 9 nucleotides match TRBD1. CDR3 length: 14 residues. Per the germline V gene, CDR1 is SEHNR and CDR2 is FQNEAQ (reference sequence). J lost 2 bases, V lost 3 bases, and 1 base had no gene match. CDR3 bases: TGTGCCAGCAGCTTCGGGACAGGGCAAGAGACCCAGTACTTC. Its protein product is CASSFGTGQETQYF. Variable domain in full (rest from reference TRBV7-9 and TRBJ2-5): DTGVSQNPRHKITKRGQNVTFRCDPISEHNRLYWYRQTLGQGPEFLTYFQNEAQLEKSRLLSDRFSAERPKGSFSTLEIQRTEQGDSAMYLCASSFGTGQETQYFGPGTRLLVL.

This clone showed up just a few times. The chain couples TRBV4-2 to TRBJ2-7, with 7 bases that match TRBD1. The CDR3 runs 14 residues. The germline CDR1 and CDR2 sequences are LGHNA and YNFKEQ. J gave up 2 bases and V 3 bases, and 4 bases lay outside the gene matches. The CDR3 sequence: CASSHGTAPYEQYF. DNA for the CDR3: TGTGCCAGCAGCCATGGGACAGCCCCCTACGAGCAGTACTTC.

This clone showed up just a few times. This rearrangement joins TRBV19 to TRBJ2-7, with TRBD2 identical over 7 bases. CDR1 is LNHDA, CDR2 SQIVND, per germline (reference sequence). The CDR3 totals 12 residues. V lost 7 bases to trimming and J lost 7 bases; unmatched junction nucleotides: 7. The CDR3 DNA reads TGTGCCAGTACCGACCCCGGGGGGGAGCAGTACTTC. This translates into CASTDPGGEQYF.

The chain is built from TRBV9 and TRBJ2-3, with a tentative D call TRBD2 (5 bases). CDR3 length: 13 amino acids. Per the germline V gene, CDR1 is SGDLS and CDR2 is YYNGEE. Trimming left V 4 bases short and J 6 bases short, with 12 bases between. CDR3 sequence reads: CASSPDFLDTQYF. The CDR3 coding sequence is TGTGCCAGCAGCCCGGACTTCTTGGATACGCAGTATTTT.

This chain joins TRBV4-2 and TRBJ2-7; 13 nucleotides align to TRBD2. The germline V gene has CDR1 LGHNA and CDR2 YNFKEQ. After removal of 1 base from V and 3 bases from J, the junction contained 6 bases not matched to a gene. The CDR3 covers 17 residues. The CDR3 DNA follows: TGTGCCAGCAGCCAAGGGACTAGCGGGAGTCCCCTCTACGAGCAGTACTTC. Protein product: CASSQGTSGSPLYEQYF.

Only a few counts were recorded for this clone. The rearrangement uses TRBV9 and TRBJ2-1, with 8 bases matching TRBD2. The CDR3 is 15 residues long. The germline V gene has CDR1 SGDLS and CDR2 YYNGEE. Losses at the gene ends were 2 bases for V and 3 bases for J; bases not matched to a gene: 4. The CDR3 spells CASSVAGTSYNEQFF. The CDR3 DNA reads TGTGCCAGCAGCGTTGCCGGGACTAGCTACAATGAGCAGTTCTTC.

This chain links TRBV7-3 with TRBJ2-2; TRBD2 is a possible D gene (5 bases). The V gene's germline CDR1 is SGHTA and CDR2 FQGTGA. V dropped 0 bases and J dropped 6 bases, with 5 bases sitting between them. The CDR3 runs to 13 residues. This chain's CDR3 is CASSLTGAGELFF. CDR3 nucleotides: TGTGCCAGCAGCTTAACGGGAGCCGGGGAGCTGTTTTTT.

This clone came up a few times. This chain uses TRBV4-3 with TRBJ2-1; D unclear. CDR3 length: 18 residues. The V end was cut by 8 bases, the J end by 3 bases, with 26 bases between. From germline, CDR1 is LGHNA and CDR2 YSLEER. The CDR3 here is CASPRSQPSTQYYNEQFF. Written as DNA, the CDR3 is TGCGCCAGCCCCCGGTCACAGCCCTCAACCCAGTACTACAATGAGCAGTTCTTC.

The V call is TRBV5-4, the J call TRBJ1-1; D ambiguous. The CDR3 is 13 residues long. Germline-derived CDR1 and CDR2 are SGHNT and YYREEE (reference sequence). The ends were cut back, 3 bases at V and 3 bases at J, with 9 bases in the middle. The chain's CDR3 is CASSSRLDTEAFF. The CDR3 DNA is TGTGCCAGCAGCTCACGGCTGGACACTGAAGCTTTCTTT. The whole variable domain, filled in from reference TRBV5-4 and TRBJ1-1, reads ETGVTQSPTHLIKTRGQQVTLRCSSQSGHNTVSWYQQALGQGPQFIFQYYREEENGRGNFPPRFSGLQFPNYSSELNVNALELDDSALYLCASSSRLDTEAFFGQGTRLTVV.

This clone was counted a few times. The CDR3 protein is CASSEPGLVREKLFF. CDR3 in DNA: TGTGCCAGCAGTGAACCGGGACTAGTGCGAGAAAAACTGTTTTTT. The chain links TRBV6-1 to TRBJ1-4; maybe TRBD1 (5 bases). The CDR3 has 15 amino acids. V was trimmed by 2 bases and J by 8 bases, leaving 15 bases between them. Germline V lookup: CDR1 MNHNS, CDR2 SASEGT.

The rearrangement links TRBV6-5 to TRBJ2-3; D possibly corresponds to TRBD1 (6 bases). Trimming left V 3 bases short and J 2 bases short, with 12 bases between. The germline gives CDR1 MNHEY, CDR2 SVGAGI. This CDR3 is 15 amino acids long. The CDR3, as DNA: TGTGCCAGCAGTTATCAGGGGTTGAACACAGATACGCAGTATTTT. It yields the protein CASSYQGLNTDTQYF.

V is TRBV27 and J is TRBJ1-5, with D maybe TRBD1 (5 bases). CDR3 length equals 16 residues. CDR1 is MNHEY, CDR2 SMNVEV, per germline (reference sequence). The germline V and J ends were trimmed by 4 bases and 5 bases, with 18 bases remaining between them. CDR3: CASSSRGRSPYQPQHF. For the CDR3, the DNA is TGTGCCAGCAGTTCCCGGGGCCGCTCCCCTTATCAGCCCCAGCATTTT.

The CDR3 DNA is TGTGCCAGCCTCGGATCAGAGGGAGGGCTAGAAGCTTTCTTT. This translates into CASLGSEGGLEAFF. The rearrangement joins TRBV28 to TRBJ1-1; no reliable D call. The ends were cut back, 8 bases at V and 8 bases at J, with 21 bases in the middle. The CDR3 has 14 residues. Germline loops: CDR1 MDHEN, CDR2 SYDVKM.